The T cell receptor beta chain described here comes from a study of T cell responses to AZD1222 COVID-19 vaccine. The wider study: Second-dose schedules of about 4 or about 12 weeks were combined. Study findings and constraints: Spike regions recognized by vaccine-associated CD4 TCRs spanned the protein, led by 160-218 and 743-854. Nearly half of unique spike-specific TCRs reportedly avoided B.1.351 and B.1.1.7 mutated regions.

The CDR3 contains 15 residues. V was pared by 3 bases and J by 4 bases, with 5 bases of the junction left unmatched. Germline V lookup: CDR1 LNHDA, CDR2 SQIVND (reference sequence). Clones were read by immunoSEQ multiplex PCR, and TCRdb kept only the in-frame ones, dropping some. Among roughly 170,000 clones listed, 90% to 95% were seen once. About this clone itself: Its antigen remains unknown.

The V gene is TRBV19, the J gene TRBJ1-5, with 8 bases that match TRBD1. The sequence derives from an adult in good health. Sequencing was performed on peripheral blood, taken on day 0 of AZD1222 vaccination. CDR3 sequence: CASSIGRGRNQPQHF. Written as DNA, the CDR3 is TGTGCCAGTAGTATCGGCAGGGGGCGAAATCAGCCCCAGCATTTT.